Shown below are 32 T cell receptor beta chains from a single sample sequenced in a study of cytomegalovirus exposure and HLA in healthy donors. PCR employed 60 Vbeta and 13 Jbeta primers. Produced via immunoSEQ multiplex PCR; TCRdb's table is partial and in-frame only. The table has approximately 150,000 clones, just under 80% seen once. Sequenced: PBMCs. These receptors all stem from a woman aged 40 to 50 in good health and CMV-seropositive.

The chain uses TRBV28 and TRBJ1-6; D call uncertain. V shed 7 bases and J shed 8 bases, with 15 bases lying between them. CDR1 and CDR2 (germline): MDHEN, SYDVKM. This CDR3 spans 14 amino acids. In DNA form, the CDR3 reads TGTGCCAGCAAGGCGAGGAGCGGTTATTCACCCCTCCACTTT. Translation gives CASKARSGYSPLHF.

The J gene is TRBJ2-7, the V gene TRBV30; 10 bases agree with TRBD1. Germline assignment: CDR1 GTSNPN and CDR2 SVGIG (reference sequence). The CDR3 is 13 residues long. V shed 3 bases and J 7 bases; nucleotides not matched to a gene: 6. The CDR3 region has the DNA TGTGCCTGGAGAGCCGGGACAGGGGTTGAGCAGTACTTC. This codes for CAWRAGTGVEQYF.

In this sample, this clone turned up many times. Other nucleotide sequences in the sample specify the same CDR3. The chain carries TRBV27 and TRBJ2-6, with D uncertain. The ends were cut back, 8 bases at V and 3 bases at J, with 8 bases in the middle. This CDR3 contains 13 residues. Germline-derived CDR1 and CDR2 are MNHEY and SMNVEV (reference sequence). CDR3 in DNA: TGTGCCAGCTCGCGAGGTGGGGCCAACGTCCTGACTTTC. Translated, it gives CASSRGGANVLTF.

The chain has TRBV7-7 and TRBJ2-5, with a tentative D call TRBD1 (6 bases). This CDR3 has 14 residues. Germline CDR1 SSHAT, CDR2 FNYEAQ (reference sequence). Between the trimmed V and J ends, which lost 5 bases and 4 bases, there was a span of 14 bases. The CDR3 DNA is TGTGCCAGCAGCACGCCCGGCAGGGGAGAGACCCAGTACTTC. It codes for CASSTPGRGETQYF. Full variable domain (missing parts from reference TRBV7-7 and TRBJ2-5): GAGVSQSPRYKVTKRGQDVTLRCDPISSHATLYWYQQALGQGPEFLTYFNYEAQPDKSGLPSDRFSAERPEGSISTLTIQRTEQRDSAMYRCASSTPGRGETQYFGPGTRLLVL.

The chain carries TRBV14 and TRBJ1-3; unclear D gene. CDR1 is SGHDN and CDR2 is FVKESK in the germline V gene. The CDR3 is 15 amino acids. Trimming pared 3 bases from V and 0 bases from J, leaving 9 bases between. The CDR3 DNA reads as TGTGCCAGCAGCCATAGAGGTTCCTCTGGAAACACCATATATTTT. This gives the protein CASSHRGSSGNTIYF.

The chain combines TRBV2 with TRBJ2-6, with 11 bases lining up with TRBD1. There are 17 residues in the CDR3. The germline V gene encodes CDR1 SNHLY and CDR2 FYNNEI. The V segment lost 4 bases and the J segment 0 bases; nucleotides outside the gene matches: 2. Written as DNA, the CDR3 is TGTGCCAGCAGTGTGGGACAGGGGGGCTCTGGGGCCAACGTCCTGACTTTC. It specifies CASSVGQGGSGANVLTF.

The DNA of the CDR3 is TGCGCCAGCAGCTTGGGGTTAACGGAGTACAATGAGCAGTTCTTC. Amino acids: CASSLGLTEYNEQFF. The V call is TRBV5-1, the J call TRBJ2-1; D remains ambiguous. The V and J ends lost 0 bases and 4 bases respectively, with 11 bases between them. The germline CDR1 and CDR2 sequences are SGHRS and YFSETQ. This CDR3 spans 15 amino acids.

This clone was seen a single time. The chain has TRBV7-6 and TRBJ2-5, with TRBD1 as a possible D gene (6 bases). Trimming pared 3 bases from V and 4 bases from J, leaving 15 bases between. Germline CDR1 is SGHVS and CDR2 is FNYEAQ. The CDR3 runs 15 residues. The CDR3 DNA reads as TGTGCCAGCAGCTTTACAGGGACCGCGGCAGAGACCCAGTACTTC. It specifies CASSFTGTAAETQYF.

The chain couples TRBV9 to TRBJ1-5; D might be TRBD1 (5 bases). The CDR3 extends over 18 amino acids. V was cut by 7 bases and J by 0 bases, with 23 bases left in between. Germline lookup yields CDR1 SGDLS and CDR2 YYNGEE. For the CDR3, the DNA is TGTGCCAGCCTCAGGCGGGACCATCTTAGAGATAGCAATCAGCCCCAGCATTTT. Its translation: CASLRRDHLRDSNQPQHF. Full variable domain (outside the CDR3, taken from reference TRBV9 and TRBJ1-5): DSGVTQTPKHLITATGQRVTLRCSPRSGDLSVYWYQQSLDQGLQFLIQYYNGEERAKGNILERFSAQQFPDLHSELNLSSLELGDSALYFCASLRRDHLRDSNQPQHFGDGTRLSIL.

CDR3 DNA sequence: TGTGCCAGCAGTGTGCGACTAGGGGAACAAGAGACCCAGTACTTC. Amino acid sequence: CASSVRLGEQETQYF. This chain connects TRBV2 to TRBJ2-5; tentative D call: TRBD2 (6 bases). Germline CDR1 and CDR2: SNHLY and FYNNEI. The CDR3 consists of 15 residues. V was clipped by 4 bases and J by 2 bases, with 14 bases between them. The full variable domain, in which reference TRBV2 and TRBJ2-5 provide the parts outside the CDR3, is EPEVTQTPSHQVTQMGQEVILRCVPISNHLYFYWYRQILGQKVEFLVSFYNNEISEKSEIFDDQFSVERPDGSNFTLKIRSTKLEDSAMYFCASSVRLGEQETQYFGPGTRLLVL.

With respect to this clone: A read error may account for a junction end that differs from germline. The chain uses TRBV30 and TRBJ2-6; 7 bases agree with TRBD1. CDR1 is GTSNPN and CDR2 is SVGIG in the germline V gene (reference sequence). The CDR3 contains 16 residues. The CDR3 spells CAWAQGQISGANGLTF. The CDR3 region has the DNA TGTGCCTGGGCCCAGGGACAGATCTCTGGGGCCAACGGCCTGACTTTC. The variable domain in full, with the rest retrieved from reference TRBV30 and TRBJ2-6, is SQTIHQWPATLVQPVGSPLSLECTVEGTSNPNLYWYRQAAGRGLQLLFYSVGIGQISSEVPQNLSASRPQDRQFILSSKKLLLSDSGFYLCAWAQGQISGANGLTFGAGSRLTVL.

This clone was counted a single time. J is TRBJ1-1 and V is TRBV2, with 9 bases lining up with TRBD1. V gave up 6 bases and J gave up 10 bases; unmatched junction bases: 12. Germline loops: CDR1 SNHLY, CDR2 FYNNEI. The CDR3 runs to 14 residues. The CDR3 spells CASRDRGVVVVAFF. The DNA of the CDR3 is TGTGCCAGCAGGGACAGGGGCGTGGTGGTTGTAGCTTTCTTT.

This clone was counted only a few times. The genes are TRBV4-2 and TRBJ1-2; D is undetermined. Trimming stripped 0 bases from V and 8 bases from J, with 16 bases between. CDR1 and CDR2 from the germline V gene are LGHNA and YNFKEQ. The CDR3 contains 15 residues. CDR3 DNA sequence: TGTGCCAGCAGCCAAGATGTTTCTAGCGCCCGGGGCTACACCTTC. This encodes CASSQDVSSARGYTF.

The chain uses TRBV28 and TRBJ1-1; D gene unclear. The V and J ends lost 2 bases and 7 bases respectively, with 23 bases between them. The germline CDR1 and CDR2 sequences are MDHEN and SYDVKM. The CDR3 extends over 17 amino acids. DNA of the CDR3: TGTGCCAGCAGTTTAGGGAGCTTCCCGACGTCGGTTAGTGAAGCTTTCTTT. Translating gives CASSLGSFPTSVSEAFF.

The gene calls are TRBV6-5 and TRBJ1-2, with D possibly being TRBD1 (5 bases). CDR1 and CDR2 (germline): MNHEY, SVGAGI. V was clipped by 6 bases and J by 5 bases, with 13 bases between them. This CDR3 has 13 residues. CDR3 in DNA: TGTGCCAGCAGCTTCGACAGATCGTATGGCTACACCTTC. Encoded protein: CASSFDRSYGYTF.

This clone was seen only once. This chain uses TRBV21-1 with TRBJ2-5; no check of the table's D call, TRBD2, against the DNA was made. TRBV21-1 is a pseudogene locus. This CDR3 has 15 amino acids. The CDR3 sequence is CASRLAGNVQETQYF. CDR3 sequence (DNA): TGTGCCAGCAGACTAGCGGGGAACGTCCAAGAGACCCAGTACTTC.

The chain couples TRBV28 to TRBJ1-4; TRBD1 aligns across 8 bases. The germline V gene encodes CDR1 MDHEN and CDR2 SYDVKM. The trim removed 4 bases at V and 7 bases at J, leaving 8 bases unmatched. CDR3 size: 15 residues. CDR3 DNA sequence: TGTGCCAGCAGTTCCCCCCAGGGGGCTGGTGAAAAACTGTTTTTT. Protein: CASSSPQGAGEKLFF.

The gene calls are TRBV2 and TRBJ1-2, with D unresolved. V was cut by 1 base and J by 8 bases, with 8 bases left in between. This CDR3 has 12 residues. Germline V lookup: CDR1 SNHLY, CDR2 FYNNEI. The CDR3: CASSEGFRGYTF. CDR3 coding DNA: TGTGCCAGCAGTGAAGGGTTCCGGGGCTACACCTTC.

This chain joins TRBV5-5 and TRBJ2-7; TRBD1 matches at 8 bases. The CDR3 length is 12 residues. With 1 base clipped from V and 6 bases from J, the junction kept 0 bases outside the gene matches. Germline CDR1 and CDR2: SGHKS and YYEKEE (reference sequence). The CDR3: CASSLTGGEQYF. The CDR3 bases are TGTGCCAGCAGCTTGACAGGGGGCGAGCAGTACTTC.

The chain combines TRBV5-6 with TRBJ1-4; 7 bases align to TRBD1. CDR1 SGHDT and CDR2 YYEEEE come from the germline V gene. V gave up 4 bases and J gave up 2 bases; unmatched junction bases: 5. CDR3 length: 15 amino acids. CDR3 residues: CASSIRGQTNEKLFF. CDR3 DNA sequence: TGTGCCAGCAGCATAAGGGGGCAGACTAATGAAAAACTGTTTTTT.

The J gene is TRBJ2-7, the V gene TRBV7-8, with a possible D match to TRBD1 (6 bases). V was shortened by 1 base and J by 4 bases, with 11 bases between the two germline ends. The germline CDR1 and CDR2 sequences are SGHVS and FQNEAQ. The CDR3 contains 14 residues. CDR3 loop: CASSLGGPPYEQYF. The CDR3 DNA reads TGTGCCAGCAGCTTAGGGGGGCCACCATACGAGCAGTACTTC.

CDR3 coding DNA: TGCAGCGGGGGACAGGTCACAGATACGCAGTATTTT. Translating gives CSGGQVTDTQYF. V is TRBV29-1 and J is TRBJ2-3; 8 bases are a match to TRBD1. The germline gives CDR1 SQVTM, CDR2 ANQGSEA. J lost 2 bases, V lost 7 bases, and 2 bases had no gene match. The CDR3 sequence is 12 residues long.

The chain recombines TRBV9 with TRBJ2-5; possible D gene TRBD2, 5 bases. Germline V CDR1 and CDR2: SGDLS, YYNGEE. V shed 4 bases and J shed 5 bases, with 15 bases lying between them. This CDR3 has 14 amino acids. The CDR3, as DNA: TGTGCCAGCAGCCCTTATGGCCAGCGGGAGACCCAGTACTTC. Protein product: CASSPYGQRETQYF.

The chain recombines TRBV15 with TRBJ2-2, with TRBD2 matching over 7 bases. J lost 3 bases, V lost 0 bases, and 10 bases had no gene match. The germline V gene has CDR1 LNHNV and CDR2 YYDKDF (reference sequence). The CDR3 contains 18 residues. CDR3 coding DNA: TGTGCCACCAGCAGAGATGTCTCCCGGGGGGAGGACACCGGGGAGCTGTTTTTT. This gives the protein CATSRDVSRGEDTGELFF. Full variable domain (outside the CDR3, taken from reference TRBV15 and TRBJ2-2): DAMVIQNPRYQVTQFGKPVTLSCSQTLNHNVMYWYQQKSSQAPKLLFHYYDKDFNNEADTPDNFQSRRPNTSFCFLDIRSPGLGDTAMYLCATSRDVSRGEDTGELFFGEGSRLTVL.

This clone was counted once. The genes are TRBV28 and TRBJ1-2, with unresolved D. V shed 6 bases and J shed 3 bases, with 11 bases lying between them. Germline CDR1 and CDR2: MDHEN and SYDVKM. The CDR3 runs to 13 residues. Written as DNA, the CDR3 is TGTGCCAGCAGGACGGGAGGACACTATGGCTACACCTTC. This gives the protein CASRTGGHYGYTF.

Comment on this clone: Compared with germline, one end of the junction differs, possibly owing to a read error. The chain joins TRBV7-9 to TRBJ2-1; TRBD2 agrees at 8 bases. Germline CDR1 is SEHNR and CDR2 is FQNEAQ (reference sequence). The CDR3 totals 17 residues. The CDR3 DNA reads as TGTTCCAGCAGCCACGCCTTAGCGGGGCTCTCCTACAATGAGCAGTTCTTC. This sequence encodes CSSSHALAGLSYNEQFF.

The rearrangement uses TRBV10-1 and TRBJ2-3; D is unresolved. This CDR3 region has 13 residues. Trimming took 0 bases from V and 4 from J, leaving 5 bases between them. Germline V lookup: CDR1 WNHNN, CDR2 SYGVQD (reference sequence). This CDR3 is CASSESSSDTQYF. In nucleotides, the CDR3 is TGCGCCAGCAGTGAGTCAAGCTCAGATACGCAGTATTTT.

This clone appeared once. In DNA form, the CDR3 reads TGCGCCAGCAGCTTGGCCCCCAGGGTCTACACTCCCTACGAGCAGTACTTC. Translation gives CASSLAPRVYTPYEQYF. The V gene is TRBV5-1, the J gene TRBJ2-7, with D perhaps matching TRBD1 (5 bases). The V and J ends lost 0 bases and 2 bases respectively, with 18 bases between them. The germline gives CDR1 SGHRS, CDR2 YFSETQ. CDR3 length: 17 residues.

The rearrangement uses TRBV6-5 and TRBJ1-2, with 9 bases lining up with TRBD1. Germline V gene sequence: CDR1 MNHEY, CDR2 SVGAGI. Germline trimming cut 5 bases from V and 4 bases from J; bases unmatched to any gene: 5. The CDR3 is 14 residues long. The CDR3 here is CASSRTGETYGYTF. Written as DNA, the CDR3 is TGTGCCAGCAGTCGGACAGGGGAAACCTATGGCTACACCTTC.

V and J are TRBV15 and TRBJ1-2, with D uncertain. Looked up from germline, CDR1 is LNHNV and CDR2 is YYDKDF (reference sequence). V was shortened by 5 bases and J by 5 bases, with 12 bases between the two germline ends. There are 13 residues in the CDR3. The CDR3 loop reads CATSPGRGYGYTF. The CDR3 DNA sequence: TGTGCCACCAGCCCCGGAAGAGGTTATGGCTACACCTTC.

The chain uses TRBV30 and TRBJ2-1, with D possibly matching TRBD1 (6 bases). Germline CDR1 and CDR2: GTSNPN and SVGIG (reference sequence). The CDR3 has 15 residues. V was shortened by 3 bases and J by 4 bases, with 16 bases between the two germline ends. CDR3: CAWSADRALYNEQFF. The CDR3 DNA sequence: TGTGCCTGGAGCGCGGACAGAGCACTATACAATGAGCAGTTCTTC.

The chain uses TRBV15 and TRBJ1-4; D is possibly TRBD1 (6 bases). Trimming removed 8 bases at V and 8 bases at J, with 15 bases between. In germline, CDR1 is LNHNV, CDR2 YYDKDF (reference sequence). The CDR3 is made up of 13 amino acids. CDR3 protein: CATRGAREEKLFF. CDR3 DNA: TGTGCCACCCGGGGGGCTCGTGAGGAAAAACTGTTTTTT.